Below are 29 T cell receptor beta chains sequenced from a single sample in a study of shared clonotypes between healthy human individuals. Some clones are missing from TCRdb's copy, which holds only in-frame ones; the method was immunoSEQ multiplex PCR. Among about 980,000 clones listed, approximately 76% were seen once. Sequencing was done on a sample of memory CD4+ T cells sorted from blood. The subset: CD45RA-negative fraction. These receptors came from a young man in good health.

This clone was found many times. This chain connects TRBV7-9 to TRBJ1-6; no definite D call. This CDR3 spans 15 amino acids. The germline CDR1 and CDR2 sequences are SEHNR and FQNEAQ (reference sequence). V was cut by 6 bases and J by 6 bases, with 15 bases left in between. CDR3 DNA: TGTGCCAGCAGAACCCATGAGGGTCGTAATTCACCCCTCCACTTT. Its protein product is CASRTHEGRNSPLHF.

This chain connects TRBV5-1 to TRBJ2-5; 8 positions agree with TRBD1. Losses at the gene ends were 0 bases for V and 2 bases for J; bases not matched to a gene: 15. This CDR3 has 19 residues. CDR1 and CDR2 (germline): SGHRS, YFSETQ. The CDR3, as DNA: TGCGCCAGCAGCTTGGGGCTCACGGCCCCGACAGGGGTACAAGAGACCCAGTACTTC. Its translation is CASSLGLTAPTGVQETQYF.

This clone has just a few counts. This sequence joins TRBV10-1 and TRBJ1-4; D remains ambiguous. Germline lookup yields CDR1 WNHNN and CDR2 SYGVQD (reference sequence). V dropped 10 bases and J dropped 8 bases, with 8 bases sitting between them. This CDR3 contains 10 residues. The CDR3 region has the DNA TGCGCCATCTTTGGGGAAAAACTGTTTTTT. This translates into CAIFGEKLFF.

The rearrangement links TRBV2 to TRBJ1-5; no reliable D call. There are 15 residues in the CDR3. From germline, CDR1 is SNHLY and CDR2 FYNNEI. V was shortened by 2 bases and J by 0 bases, with 8 bases between the two germline ends. CDR3 loop: CASSELVGSNQPQHF. The CDR3 nucleotides are TGTGCCAGCAGTGAATTAGTAGGTAGCAATCAGCCCCAGCATTTT.

At least ten counts were recorded for this clone. The chain has TRBV5-5 and TRBJ2-5; D not certain. This CDR3 is built from 15 residues. Germline CDR1 is SGHKS and CDR2 is YYEKEE (reference sequence). V was trimmed by 1 base and J by 5 bases, leaving 15 bases between them. The CDR3 nucleotides read TGTGCCAGCAGCTTGATCGGTTTTGGGGATGAGACCCAGTACTTC. It specifies CASSLIGFGDETQYF.

The rearrangement uses TRBV5-6 and TRBJ2-1; D uncertain. The length of the CDR3 is 12 residues. V lost 3 bases and J 3 bases, leaving 4 bases between the germline ends. Germline V CDR1 and CDR2: SGHDT, YYEEEE. CDR3 sequence: CASSWGYNEQFF. The CDR3 nucleotides are TGTGCCAGCAGCTGGGGCTACAATGAGCAGTTCTTC.

V gene TRBV2 combines with J gene TRBJ2-1; D is tentatively TRBD1 or TRBD2 (5 bases each). The CDR3 contains 14 residues. CDR1 is SNHLY and CDR2 is FYNNEI in the germline V gene. Trimming shortened V by 5 bases and J by 3 bases, and 11 bases separated the two germline ends. CDR3 sequence reads: CASSRDGYYNEQFF. The CDR3 nucleotides read TGTGCCAGCAGTCGGGACGGTTACTACAATGAGCAGTTCTTC.

The chain links TRBV30 to TRBJ1-2; possibly TRBD1 for D (5 bases). Trimming removed 2 bases at V and 1 base at J, with 17 bases between. Germline-derived CDR1 and CDR2 are GTSNPN and SVGIG (reference sequence). The CDR3 loop spans 16 amino acids. The CDR3 sequence: CAWSLRPGWDNYGYTF. In DNA, the CDR3 is TGTGCCTGGAGTCTTCGACCAGGGTGGGATAACTATGGCTACACCTTC.

This sequence joins TRBV10-3 and TRBJ1-2; 9 bases match TRBD1. V was pared by 7 bases and J by 7 bases, with 4 bases of the junction left unmatched. Germline V gene lookup returns CDR1 ENHRY and CDR2 SYGVKD. This CDR3 spans 12 amino acids. The CDR3 coding sequence is TGTGCCATCAACCCGGACAGGGGTGGCTACACCTTC. Translated, it gives CAINPDRGGYTF.

This clone was observed a few times. Other DNA sequences in this specimen translate into the identical CDR3. The V call is TRBV15, the J call TRBJ2-5; the D gene could be TRBD1 or TRBD2 (5 bases each). Between the trimmed V and J ends, which lost 0 bases and 1 base, there was a span of 9 bases. This CDR3 has 15 residues. The germline V gene has CDR1 LNHNV and CDR2 YYDKDF (reference sequence). This chain's CDR3 is CATSRDPGPQETQYF. CDR3 in DNA: TGTGCCACCAGCAGAGATCCGGGACCCCAAGAGACCCAGTACTTC.

With respect to this clone: Other DNA sequences in the sample encode the same CDR3. The chain employs TRBV10-3 and TRBJ1-2; TRBD1 aligns across 7 bases. Germline values: CDR1 ENHRY, CDR2 SYGVKD. This CDR3 region has 13 residues. The J segment lost 8 bases and the V segment lost 3 bases, leaving 6 bases of the junction unmatched. The CDR3 DNA follows: TGTGCCATCAGTGACAGGGGGGCCGACGGCTACACCTTC. This translates into CAISDRGADGYTF.

J is TRBJ1-6 and V is TRBV27, with 7 bases fitting TRBD1. Trimming at V came to 6 bases and at J to 0 bases, leaving 8 bases not matched to a gene. Germline CDR1 MNHEY, CDR2 SMNVEV (reference sequence). There are 17 residues in the CDR3. The CDR3 nucleotides are TGTGCCAGCAGGTTGGGGAGACAGGGCTCCTATAATTCACCCCTCCACTTT. Translation: CASRLGRQGSYNSPLHF.

This rearrangement joins TRBV19 to TRBJ1-3; no reliable D call. This CDR3 spans 13 amino acids. Deletions cut 3 bases from V and 4 bases from J, with 7 bases between. CDR1 LNHDA and CDR2 SQIVND come from the germline V gene (reference sequence). The CDR3 DNA sequence: TGTGCCAGTAGTATGTACTCCGGAAACACCATATATTTT. Its protein product is CASSMYSGNTIYF.

The chain links TRBV6-1 to TRBJ2-5; 7 bases fit TRBD2. Losses at the gene ends were 6 bases for V and 5 bases for J; bases not matched to a gene: 9. CDR1 MNHNS and CDR2 SASEGT come from the germline V gene. The CDR3 totals 14 residues. The CDR3 DNA reads as TGTGCCAGCAGGATGAGCGGGACGGGGGAGACCCAGTACTTC. It specifies CASRMSGTGETQYF.

In this sample, this clone turned up a few times. This sample also contains other DNA sequences that code for the same CDR3. The V and J genes are TRBV10-3 and TRBJ2-3, with D uncertain. Germline assignment: CDR1 ENHRY and CDR2 SYGVKD. Trimming shortened V by 7 bases and J by 2 bases, and 13 bases separated the two germline ends. The CDR3 extends over 14 amino acids. The CDR3 coding sequence is TGTGCCATCAAAGGAGAACCGAACACAGATACGCAGTATTTT. It is translated as CAIKGEPNTDTQYF.

The rearrangement joins TRBV15 to TRBJ2-7; TRBD1 aligns across 9 bases. CDR1 LNHNV and CDR2 YYDKDF come from the germline V gene (reference sequence). The V segment lost 5 bases and the J segment 3 bases; nucleotides outside the gene matches: 8. This CDR3 has 15 residues. The CDR3: CATSRRGQGVYEQYF. For the CDR3, the DNA is TGTGCCACCAGCCGGAGGGGACAGGGTGTCTACGAGCAGTACTTC.

J is TRBJ2-7 and V is TRBV2; D not certain. This CDR3 spans 15 amino acids. V was trimmed by 3 bases and J by 6 bases, leaving 18 bases between them. Germline V gives CDR1 SNHLY, CDR2 FYNNEI. This CDR3 reads CASSDGSWKGGEQYF. DNA of the CDR3: TGTGCCAGCAGTGATGGATCTTGGAAGGGCGGCGAGCAGTACTTC. The full variable domain, its missing parts supplied by reference TRBV2 and TRBJ2-7, is EPEVTQTPSHQVTQMGQEVILRCVPISNHLYFYWYRQILGQKVEFLVSFYNNEISEKSEIFDDQFSVERPDGSNFTLKIRSTKLEDSAMYFCASSDGSWKGGEQYFGPGTRLTVT.

V is TRBV18 and J is TRBJ1-1, with D possibly matching TRBD1 (5 bases). The CDR3 spans 16 residues. The germline CDR1 and CDR2 sequences are KGHSH and LQKENI. V lost 3 bases, J lost 0 bases, and 14 bases lay in between. In DNA, the CDR3 is TGTGCCAGCTCACCTCTCCCGATGGGGGTGAACACTGAAGCTTTCTTT. Its protein product is CASSPLPMGVNTEAFF. The full variable domain, rest sourced from reference TRBV18 and TRBJ1-1, is NAGVMQNPRHLVRRRGQEARLRCSPMKGHSHVYWYRQLPEEGLKFMVYLQKENIIDESGMPKERFSAEFPKEGPSILRIQQVVRGDSAAYFCASSPLPMGVNTEAFFGQGTRLTVV.

The chain combines TRBV23-1 with TRBJ1-1; 7 positions match TRBD1. TRBV23-1 is an open reading frame whose function is uncertain. The CDR3 length is 13 residues. CDR3 region: CPIGGQENTEAFF. CDR3 DNA: TGCCCCATCGGTGGACAGGAAAACACTGAAGCTTTCTTT.

In this sample, this clone turned up a few times. This sequence joins TRBV2 and TRBJ2-5; 7 nucleotides line up with TRBD2. Per the germline V gene, CDR1 is SNHLY and CDR2 is FYNNEI. V lost 3 bases, J lost 4 bases, and 11 bases stayed unmatched. CDR3 length: 16 amino acids. CDR3 nucleotide sequence: TGTGCCAGCAGTGAGACGGAACGGACGGGAGGAGAGACCCAGTACTTC. This codes for CASSETERTGGETQYF.

V and J are TRBV9 and TRBJ2-3; a possible D gene is TRBD1 (5 bases). Trimming took off 3 bases at V and 5 bases at J, with 10 bases between the two ends. In germline, CDR1 is SGDLS, CDR2 YYNGEE. The CDR3 covers 13 residues. The CDR3 DNA reads TGTGCCAGCAGCGGTACAGGTGAAGATACGCAGTATTTT. It is translated as CASSGTGEDTQYF.

This clone appeared a few times. This chain joins TRBV28 and TRBJ1-1; D is perhaps TRBD1 (5 bases). The CDR3 is 16 amino acids. V lost 7 bases, J lost 4 bases, and 22 bases lay in between. Germline-derived CDR1 and CDR2 are MDHEN and SYDVKM. This CDR3 reads CASTRRDPGGGTEAFF. As DNA, the CDR3 is TGTGCCAGCACTAGACGGGACCCAGGCGGTGGCACTGAAGCTTTCTTT.

The chain carries TRBV13 and TRBJ2-7; D is possibly TRBD1 (6 bases). This CDR3 has 15 residues. V lost 5 bases to trimming and J lost 0 bases, with 14 bases between them. From germline, CDR1 is PRHDT and CDR2 FYEKMQ (reference sequence). CDR3 region: CASSGDLRGSYEQYF. The DNA for the CDR3 is TGTGCCAGCAGCGGGGACCTCAGGGGCTCCTACGAGCAGTACTTC.

The rearrangement uses TRBV5-4 and TRBJ2-7; TRBD2 aligns across 7 bases. The CDR3 sequence is 16 residues long. Germline trimming cut 0 bases from V and 6 bases from J; bases unmatched to any gene: 12. Germline-derived CDR1 and CDR2 are SGHNT and YYREEE (reference sequence). CDR3: CASSLVFGRTSGEQYF. Here the CDR3 DNA reads TGTGCCAGCAGCTTGGTGTTCGGGAGGACCTCGGGCGAGCAGTACTTC.

The V and J genes are TRBV5-1 and TRBJ1-2; TRBD1 might be the D (6 bases). The CDR3 is 15 residues long. Trimming cost V 0 bases and J 2 bases, with 11 bases left between them. Per germline, CDR1 SGHRS and CDR2 YFSETQ. CDR3 bases: TGCGCCAGCAGCTTGGACGGGACAAGCAACTATGGCTACACCTTC. This codes for CASSLDGTSNYGYTF. The full variable domain, its missing parts supplied by reference TRBV5-1 and TRBJ1-2, is KAGVTQTPRYLIKTRGQQVTLSCSPISGHRSVSWYQQTPGQGLQFLFEYFSETQRNKGNFPGRFSGRQFSNSRSEMNVSTLELGDSALYLCASSLDGTSNYGYTFGSGTRLTVV.

The gene calls are TRBV5-1 and TRBJ2-2; TRBD2 agrees at 10 bases. Unmatched junction bases numbered 4, after V lost 1 base and J lost 4 bases. This CDR3 comprises 16 residues. Looked up from germline, CDR1 is SGHRS and CDR2 is YFSETQ. CDR3 sequence reads: CASSLITSGVTGELFF. The CDR3, as DNA: TGCGCCAGCAGCTTGATAACTAGCGGGGTCACCGGGGAGCTGTTTTTT.

This clone was counted ten times or more. The CDR3 DNA sequence: TGTGCCAGCAGCTCAGGGGACAGATCCGGGGAGCTGTTTTTT. Translating it yields CASSSGDRSGELFF. The chain recombines TRBV5-4 with TRBJ2-2; 7 bases line up with TRBD1. CDR1 is SGHNT, CDR2 YYREEE, per germline (reference sequence). The junction had 5 bases not matched to a gene; V was cut back by 3 bases and J by 6 bases. CDR3 length: 14 amino acids.

Notes on this clone: The same CDR3 can be traced to other DNA sequences in this sample. The rearrangement joins TRBV27 to TRBJ1-1; D unresolved. The CDR3 consists of 13 residues. Trimming left V 3 bases short and J 3 bases short, with 8 bases between. Germline assignment: CDR1 MNHEY and CDR2 SMNVEV (reference sequence). This CDR3 reads CASSFSRDTEAFF. The CDR3, as DNA: TGTGCCAGCAGTTTCAGTAGGGACACTGAAGCTTTCTTT.

The V call is TRBV29-1, the J call TRBJ2-1; possible D gene TRBD2, 6 bases. Germline CDR1 is SQVTM and CDR2 is ANQGSEA. V was trimmed by 6 bases and J by 9 bases, leaving 24 bases between them. The CDR3 is 15 amino acids. The CDR3 nucleotides read TGCAGCGTCCAAGGGCGGCTAGCGAGGCGGGGTGAGCAGTTCTTC. Translating gives CSVQGRLARRGEQFF.